This T cell receptor beta chain comes out of a study of T cell responses to AZD1222 COVID-19 vaccine. The study's findings and limits: The study found vaccine-associated CD4 TCRs spanning spike, dominant at 160-218 and 743-854.

As for this clone: What it recognizes is unknown.

CDR3 length: 13 amino acids. CDR1 SGHTA and CDR2 FQGNSA come from the germline V gene. V was clipped by 1 base and J by 5 bases, with 9 bases between them. Measured with immunoSEQ multiplex PCR; TCRdb has only the in-frame clones, and not every one. The table shows 40,000 to 45,000 clones, with 83% occurring only once. The material was peripheral blood, obtained on day 0 of AZD1222 vaccination. The source is an adult in good health. The chain joins TRBV7-2 to TRBJ2-7, with D possibly TRBD1 on 6 matching bases. CDR3 in DNA: TGTGCCAGCAGCTTAGGTAGGGGGAACGAGCAGTACTTC. It specifies CASSLGRGNEQYF.